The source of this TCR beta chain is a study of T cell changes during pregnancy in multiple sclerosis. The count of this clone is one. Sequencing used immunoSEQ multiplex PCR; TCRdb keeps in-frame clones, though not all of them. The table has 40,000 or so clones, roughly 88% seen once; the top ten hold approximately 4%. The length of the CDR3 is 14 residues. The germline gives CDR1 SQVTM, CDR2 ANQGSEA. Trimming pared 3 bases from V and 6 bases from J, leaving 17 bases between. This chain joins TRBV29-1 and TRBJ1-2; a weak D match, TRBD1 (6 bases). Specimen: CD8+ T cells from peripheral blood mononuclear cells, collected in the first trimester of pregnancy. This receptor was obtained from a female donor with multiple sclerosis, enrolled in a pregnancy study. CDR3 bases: TGCAGCGTTGACTCACGGCAGGGGAGGGATGGCTACACCTTC. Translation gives CSVDSRQGRDGYTF.